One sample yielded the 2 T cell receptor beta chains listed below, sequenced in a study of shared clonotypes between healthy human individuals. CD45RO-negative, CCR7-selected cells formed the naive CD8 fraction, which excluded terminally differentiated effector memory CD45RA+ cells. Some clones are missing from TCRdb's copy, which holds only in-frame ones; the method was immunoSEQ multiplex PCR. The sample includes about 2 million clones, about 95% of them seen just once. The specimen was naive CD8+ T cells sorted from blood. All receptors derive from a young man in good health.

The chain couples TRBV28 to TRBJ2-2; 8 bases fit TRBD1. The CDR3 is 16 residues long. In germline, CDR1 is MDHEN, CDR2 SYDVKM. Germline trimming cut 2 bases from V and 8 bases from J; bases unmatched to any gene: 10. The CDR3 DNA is TGTGCCAGCAGTTTACGGAGGGGCAGGGGGCAAGGGGAGCTGTTTTTT. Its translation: CASSLRRGRGQGELFF.

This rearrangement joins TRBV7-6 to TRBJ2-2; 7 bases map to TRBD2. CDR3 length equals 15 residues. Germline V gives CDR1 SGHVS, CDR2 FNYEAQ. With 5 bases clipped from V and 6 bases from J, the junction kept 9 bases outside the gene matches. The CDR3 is CASSTLGEGSGELFF. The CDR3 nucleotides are TGTGCCAGCAGCACTCTAGGGGAGGGGTCCGGGGAGCTGTTTTTT.